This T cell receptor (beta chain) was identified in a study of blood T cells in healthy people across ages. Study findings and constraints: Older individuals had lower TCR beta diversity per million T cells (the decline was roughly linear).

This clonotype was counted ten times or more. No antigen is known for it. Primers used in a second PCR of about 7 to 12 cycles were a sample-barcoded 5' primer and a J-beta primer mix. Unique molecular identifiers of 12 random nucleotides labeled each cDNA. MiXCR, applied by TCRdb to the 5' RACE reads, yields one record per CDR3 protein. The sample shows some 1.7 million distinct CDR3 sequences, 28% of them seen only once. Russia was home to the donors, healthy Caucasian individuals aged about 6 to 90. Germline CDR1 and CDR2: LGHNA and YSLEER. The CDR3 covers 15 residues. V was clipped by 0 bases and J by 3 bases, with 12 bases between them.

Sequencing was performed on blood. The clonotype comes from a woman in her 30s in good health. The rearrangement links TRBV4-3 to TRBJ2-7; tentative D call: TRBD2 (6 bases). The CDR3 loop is CASSQDLGGVYEQYF. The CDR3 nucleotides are TGCGCCAGCAGCCAAGATCTCGGGGGAGTCTACGAGCAGTACTTC.